Shown below are 31 T cell receptor beta chains from a single sample sequenced in a study of cytomegalovirus exposure and HLA in healthy donors. PCR used 60 Vbeta primers and 13 Jbeta primers. TCRdb keeps only in-frame clones here, not all; method: immunoSEQ multiplex PCR. The sample records about 200,000 clones, around 80% being singletons. Sequences were obtained from PBMCs. The receptors were sampled from a man aged 35-49 years in good health and CMV-seronegative.

V is TRBV5-4 and J is TRBJ2-7; D is perhaps TRBD1 (9 bases). CDR1 and CDR2 from the germline V gene are SGHNT and YYREEE (reference sequence). The CDR3 is 17 amino acids. The germline V and J ends were trimmed by 3 bases and 5 bases, with 24 bases remaining between them. The CDR3 nucleotides are TGTGCCAGCAGCTCGGGGGGGAGGGACAGGGCCTTCCACGAGCAGTACTTC. It codes for CASSSGGRDRAFHEQYF.

The chain carries TRBV19 and TRBJ2-1; D may be TRBD2 (5 bases). Germline CDR1 and CDR2: LNHDA and SQIVND (reference sequence). Trimming removed 6 bases from V and 5 bases from J, with 14 bases in between. CDR3 length equals 14 residues. The DNA for the CDR3 is TGTGCCAGTAGGGACTCATCCCGAGACAATGAGCAGTTCTTC. Translating gives CASRDSSRDNEQFF.

This chain links TRBV10-1 with TRBJ2-3; a possible D gene is TRBD1 (6 bases). There are 15 residues in the CDR3. The germline V gene encodes CDR1 WNHNN and CDR2 SYGVQD (reference sequence). Trimming removed 4 bases at V and 6 bases at J, with 17 bases between. CDR3 amino acids: CASSGTGRGEDTQYF. The DNA for the CDR3 is TGCGCCAGCAGTGGAACAGGGCGAGGGGAGGATACGCAGTATTTT.

The chain is built from TRBV5-1 and TRBJ1-1; no reliable D call. CDR3 length equals 12 residues. Germline CDR1 SGHRS, CDR2 YFSETQ. Trimming left V 0 bases short and J 8 bases short, with 8 bases between. The CDR3 region has the DNA TGCGCCAGCAGCTTGGATGGGAGAGAAGCTTTCTTT. This gives the protein CASSLDGREAFF. The variable domain in full, with the rest retrieved from reference TRBV5-1 and TRBJ1-1, is KAGVTQTPRYLIKTRGQQVTLSCSPISGHRSVSWYQQTPGQGLQFLFEYFSETQRNKGNFPGRFSGRQFSNSRSEMNVSTLELGDSALYLCASSLDGREAFFGQGTRLTVV.

A remark on this clone: Other DNA sequences in this sample translate to the same CDR3. Here the CDR3 reads CASSLGQGGEKLFF. DNA of the CDR3: TGCGCCAGCAGCTTGGGACAGGGCGGAGAAAAACTGTTTTTT. The rearrangement uses TRBV5-1 and TRBJ1-4; the match to TRBD1 covers 7 bases. The CDR3 is 14 amino acids. The J segment lost 8 bases and the V segment lost 0 bases, leaving 4 bases of the junction unmatched. Germline V lookup: CDR1 SGHRS, CDR2 YFSETQ.

The V call is TRBV7-6, the J call TRBJ2-7, with TRBD1 matching over 10 bases. Germline CDR1 is SGHVS and CDR2 is FNYEAQ. The J segment lost 3 bases and the V segment lost 4 bases, leaving 6 bases of the junction unmatched. This CDR3 region has 15 residues. CDR3 loop: CASSSAGTGDYEQYF. The CDR3 nucleotides are TGTGCCAGCAGCTCTGCCGGGACAGGGGACTACGAGCAGTACTTC.

The rearrangement uses TRBV5-1 and TRBJ2-3, with 12 bases matching TRBD2. CDR3 length: 16 amino acids. V trimming: 4 bases; J trimming: 8 bases; junction bases outside the gene matches: 11. Germline assignment: CDR1 SGHRS and CDR2 YFSETQ. CDR3 sequence: CASSAYLAGGVGTQYF. CDR3 bases: TGCGCCAGCAGCGCGTATCTAGCGGGAGGGGTCGGTACGCAGTATTTT.

Comment on this clone: At the DNA level, this CDR3 is encoded by other sequences in the same sample as well. The gene calls are TRBV29-1 and TRBJ2-7; a weak D match, TRBD1 (6 bases). This CDR3 spans 12 amino acids. Per germline, CDR1 SQVTM and CDR2 ANQGSEA. The V end was cut by 2 bases, the J end by 3 bases, with 8 bases between. CDR3 DNA: TGCAGCGTTGAACAGGGGTTCTACGAGCAGTACTTC. This codes for CSVEQGFYEQYF.

J is TRBJ1-6 and V is TRBV27; 7 bases match TRBD1. Unmatched junction bases numbered 13, after V lost 5 bases and J lost 3 bases. Germline CDR1 reads MNHEY; CDR2 reads SMNVEV (reference sequence). The CDR3 is 18 amino acids. This CDR3 is CASSLSTSQGNYNSPLHF. The CDR3 coding sequence is TGTGCCAGCAGTCTCTCTACCTCACAGGGGAACTATAATTCACCCCTCCACTTT.

V is TRBV5-8 and J is TRBJ1-6, with TRBD1 matching over 7 bases. After removal of 6 bases from V and 4 bases from J, the junction contained 13 bases not matched to a gene. The CDR3 runs to 17 residues. Germline V gene lookup returns CDR1 SGHTS and CDR2 YDEGEE. The CDR3 spells CASKNPSGTEYNSPLHF. The CDR3 DNA follows: TGTGCCAGCAAAAATCCCTCCGGGACAGAATATAATTCACCCCTCCACTTT.

J is TRBJ1-1 and V is TRBV18; no clear D gene. The V end was cut by 2 bases, the J end by 6 bases, with 16 bases between. This CDR3 has 15 residues. The germline gives CDR1 KGHSH, CDR2 LQKENI. The CDR3 region has the DNA TGTGCCAGCTCACCATTCCCCGCCCGGGGTCCTGAAGCTTTCTTT. It yields the protein CASSPFPARGPEAFF.

The rearrangement joins TRBV27 to TRBJ2-5; 10 nucleotides agree with TRBD1. The V gene's germline CDR1 is MNHEY and CDR2 SMNVEV (reference sequence). The CDR3 spans 14 residues. V trimming: 3 bases; J trimming: 5 bases; junction bases outside the gene matches: 3. CDR3 loop: CASSFRTGGETQYF. Written as DNA, the CDR3 is TGTGCCAGCAGTTTCCGGACAGGGGGGGAGACCCAGTACTTC.

The V and J genes are TRBV7-2 and TRBJ2-5; TRBD2 matches at 7 bases. The J call may be mistaken, given a closer DNA end match to TRBJ2-7. Germline CDR1 is SGHTA and CDR2 is FQGNSA. The CDR3 has 18 residues. This CDR3 is CASSLQGTSAGKSYEQYF. The CDR3 region has the DNA TGTGCCAGCAGCCTTCAAGGAACTAGCGCCGGTAAATCCTACGAGCAGTACTTC.

The chain carries TRBV6-1 and TRBJ2-4, with TRBD1 as a possible D gene (5 bases). The CDR3 length is 15 residues. V lost 2 bases to trimming and J lost 2 bases, with 10 bases between them. The germline gives CDR1 MNHNS, CDR2 SASEGT. This CDR3 is CASSEQGNTKNIQYF. CDR3 sequence (DNA): TGTGCCAGCAGTGAACAGGGTAATACCAAAAACATTCAGTACTTC.

The rearrangement joins TRBV4-1 to TRBJ1-1, with D perhaps matching TRBD1 (5 bases). With 0 bases removed from V and 7 bases from J, the gap between germline ends came to 9 bases. CDR1 MGHRA and CDR2 YSYEKL come from the germline V gene. The length of the CDR3 is 13 residues. CDR3 sequence: CASSQDLRGEAFF. CDR3 in DNA: TGCGCCAGCAGCCAAGATTTAAGGGGTGAAGCTTTCTTT.

The rearrangement joins TRBV7-7 to TRBJ2-6; 8 bases align to TRBD1. Trimming took 4 bases from V and 2 from J; bases not matched to a gene: 7. The CDR3 loop spans 17 amino acids. Germline V gives CDR1 SSHAT, CDR2 FNYEAQ (reference sequence). CDR3 in amino acids: CASSSREGQAGANVLTF. The CDR3 nucleotides are TGTGCCAGCAGCTCACGAGAGGGACAGGCTGGGGCCAACGTCCTGACTTTC.

This clone was counted a single time. The chain has TRBV7-9 and TRBJ1-2; D perhaps matches TRBD1 (5 bases). This CDR3 is built from 11 residues. Germline CDR1 SEHNR, CDR2 FQNEAQ (reference sequence). Trimming took 3 bases from V and 12 from J, leaving 11 bases between them. For the CDR3, the DNA is TGTGCCAGCAGCTTGGGGCGGACAAACACCTTC. Its protein is CASSLGRTNTF. Combining the CDR3 with reference TRBV7-9 and TRBJ1-2 gives the whole variable domain DTGVSQNPRHKITKRGQNVTFRCDPISEHNRLYWYRQTLGQGPEFLTYFQNEAQLEKSRLLSDRFSAERPKGSFSTLEIQRTEQGDSAMYLCASSLGRTNTFGSGTRLTVV.

V usage is TRBV25-1 and J usage is TRBJ2-1; D possibly corresponds to TRBD2 (5 bases). V gave up 7 bases and J gave up 8 bases, with 15 bases separating them. Germline lookup yields CDR1 MGHDK and CDR2 SYGVNS. This CDR3 has 13 amino acids. In DNA, the CDR3 is TGTGCCAGCACGGACTCTCTCGGCCATGAGCAGTTCTTC. This encodes CASTDSLGHEQFF.

V is TRBV30 and J is TRBJ2-1, with D perhaps TRBD2 (6 bases). From germline, CDR1 is GTSNPN and CDR2 SVGIG (reference sequence). Trimming removed 1 base from V and 7 bases from J, with 11 bases in between. The CDR3 runs to 13 residues. The CDR3 nucleotides read TGTGCCTGGAGTGCCGGGACTTCGAATGAGCAGTTCTTC. Encoded protein: CAWSAGTSNEQFF.

The chain has TRBV6-4 and TRBJ2-1; tentatively, D is TRBD1 (6 bases). The CDR3 spans 13 residues. The ends were cut back, 2 bases at V and 5 bases at J, with 7 bases in the middle. Germline V gene data show CDR1 as MRHNA and CDR2 as SNTAGT. CDR3 nucleotides: TGTGCCAGCAGTGACCGGGACAACAATGAGCAGTTCTTC. It is translated as CASSDRDNNEQFF.

The chain couples TRBV29-1 to TRBJ1-1, with 8 bases fitting TRBD1. Germline lookup yields CDR1 SQVTM and CDR2 ANQGSEA. This CDR3 has 13 amino acids. With V trimmed by 7 bases and J by 4 bases, 8 bases remained unmatched. In nucleotides, the CDR3 is TGCAGCGCTGTTACAGGGGGGGTCACTGAAGCTTTCTTT. Its translation is CSAVTGGVTEAFF.

The genes are TRBV19 and TRBJ1-2; 12 bases map to TRBD1. V lost 6 bases and J lost 4; bases outside the gene matches: 15. This CDR3 contains 18 residues. In germline, CDR1 is LNHDA, CDR2 SQIVND (reference sequence). CDR3 in DNA: TGTGCCAGTAGCGTAATCCGGGACAGGGGGCTACTCGGCTATGGCTACACCTTC. The encoded protein is CASSVIRDRGLLGYGYTF.

The chain combines TRBV25-1 with TRBJ1-1; 8 positions match TRBD1. The germline gives CDR1 MGHDK, CDR2 SYGVNS. Trimming removed 5 bases from V and 2 bases from J; junction bases left unmatched: 13. The CDR3 runs 17 residues. The CDR3 is CASSNLPGTGFNTEAFF. Here the CDR3 DNA reads TGTGCCAGCAGTAACCTACCCGGGACAGGATTTAACACTGAAGCTTTCTTT.

This rearrangement joins TRBV7-8 to TRBJ2-5; TRBD2 is a possible D gene (5 bases). Per germline, CDR1 SGHVS and CDR2 FQNEAQ. The CDR3 is 14 residues long. With 5 bases removed from V and 2 bases from J, the gap between germline ends came to 12 bases. The CDR3, as DNA: TGTGCCAGCAGCCGTGGACGGACTCAAGAGACCCAGTACTTC. Translating it yields CASSRGRTQETQYF.

In its sample, this clone was seen a few times. V and J are TRBV5-1 and TRBJ2-7; the match to TRBD1 covers 7 bases. Per germline, CDR1 SGHRS and CDR2 YFSETQ. The CDR3 is 15 amino acids. V gave up 6 bases and J gave up 0 bases; unmatched junction bases: 9. In DNA, the CDR3 is TGCGCCAGCACTACTGGACAGGCCGCCTCCTACGAGCAGTACTTC. Encoded protein: CASTTGQAASYEQYF.

The chain carries TRBV19 and TRBJ2-7, with a possible D match to TRBD1 (7 bases). The CDR3 covers 13 residues. Germline V lookup: CDR1 LNHDA, CDR2 SQIVND (reference sequence). The V end lost 7 bases, the J end lost 5 bases, and 15 bases lay between the germline ends. The CDR3, as DNA: TGTGCCAGTACCCTTGGAGGGGGCGACGAGCAGTACTTC. Translated, it gives CASTLGGGDEQYF.

This clone was seen a single time. The sample holds other DNA sequences that translate to the same CDR3. The J gene is TRBJ2-1, the V gene TRBV6-5; possibly TRBD2 for D (6 bases). V was shortened by 0 bases and J by 2 bases, with 8 bases between the two germline ends. CDR3 size: 15 residues. CDR1 and CDR2 (germline): MNHEY, SVGAGI. The chain's CDR3 is CASSYSGGAYNEQFF. The CDR3 coding sequence is TGTGCCAGCAGTTACTCCGGGGGAGCCTACAATGAGCAGTTCTTC.

V gene TRBV7-6 combines with J gene TRBJ2-3; 10 bases fit TRBD2. The V gene end was trimmed by 5 bases and the J gene end by 0 bases; junction bases not matched to a gene: 5. Germline assignment: CDR1 SGHVS and CDR2 FNYEAQ. The CDR3 covers 16 residues. DNA of the CDR3: TGTGCCAGCAGCCCACTAGCGGGGAGTAGCACAGATACGCAGTATTTT. Protein: CASSPLAGSSTDTQYF. Looking up the rest from reference TRBV7-6 and TRBJ2-3 gives the full variable domain: GAGVSQSPRYKVTKRGQDVALRCDPISGHVSLYWYRQALGQGPEFLTYFNYEAQQDKSGLPNDRFSAERPEGSISTLTIQRTEQRDSAMYRCASSPLAGSSTDTQYFGPGTRLTVL.

This chain connects TRBV5-6 to TRBJ2-5; tentatively, D is TRBD1 (5 bases). Deletions cut 0 bases from V and 11 bases from J, with 14 bases between. There are 13 residues in the CDR3. Germline CDR1 and CDR2: SGHDT and YYEEEE. The DNA of the CDR3 is TGTGCCAGCAGCTTGGCAGGGTGGTTAGAGCAGTACTTC. This encodes CASSLAGWLEQYF.

This chain uses TRBV7-9 with TRBJ2-5, with D hard to call. The CDR3 consists of 13 residues. CDR1 is SEHNR, CDR2 FQNEAQ, per germline (reference sequence). With 5 bases removed from V and 1 base from J, the gap between germline ends came to 8 bases. The DNA of the CDR3 is TGTGCCAGCAGCGCCGACTTCCAAGAGACCCAGTACTTC. This sequence encodes CASSADFQETQYF.

This clone was detected only once. The chain has TRBV4-3 and TRBJ1-1; D not resolved. The CDR3 has 13 residues. The germline V and J ends were trimmed by 3 bases and 5 bases, with 10 bases remaining between them. Germline lookup yields CDR1 LGHNA and CDR2 YSLEER. DNA for the CDR3: TGCGCCAGCAGCCAGGAGGGTTGGACTGAAGCTTTCTTT. This codes for CASSQEGWTEAFF.